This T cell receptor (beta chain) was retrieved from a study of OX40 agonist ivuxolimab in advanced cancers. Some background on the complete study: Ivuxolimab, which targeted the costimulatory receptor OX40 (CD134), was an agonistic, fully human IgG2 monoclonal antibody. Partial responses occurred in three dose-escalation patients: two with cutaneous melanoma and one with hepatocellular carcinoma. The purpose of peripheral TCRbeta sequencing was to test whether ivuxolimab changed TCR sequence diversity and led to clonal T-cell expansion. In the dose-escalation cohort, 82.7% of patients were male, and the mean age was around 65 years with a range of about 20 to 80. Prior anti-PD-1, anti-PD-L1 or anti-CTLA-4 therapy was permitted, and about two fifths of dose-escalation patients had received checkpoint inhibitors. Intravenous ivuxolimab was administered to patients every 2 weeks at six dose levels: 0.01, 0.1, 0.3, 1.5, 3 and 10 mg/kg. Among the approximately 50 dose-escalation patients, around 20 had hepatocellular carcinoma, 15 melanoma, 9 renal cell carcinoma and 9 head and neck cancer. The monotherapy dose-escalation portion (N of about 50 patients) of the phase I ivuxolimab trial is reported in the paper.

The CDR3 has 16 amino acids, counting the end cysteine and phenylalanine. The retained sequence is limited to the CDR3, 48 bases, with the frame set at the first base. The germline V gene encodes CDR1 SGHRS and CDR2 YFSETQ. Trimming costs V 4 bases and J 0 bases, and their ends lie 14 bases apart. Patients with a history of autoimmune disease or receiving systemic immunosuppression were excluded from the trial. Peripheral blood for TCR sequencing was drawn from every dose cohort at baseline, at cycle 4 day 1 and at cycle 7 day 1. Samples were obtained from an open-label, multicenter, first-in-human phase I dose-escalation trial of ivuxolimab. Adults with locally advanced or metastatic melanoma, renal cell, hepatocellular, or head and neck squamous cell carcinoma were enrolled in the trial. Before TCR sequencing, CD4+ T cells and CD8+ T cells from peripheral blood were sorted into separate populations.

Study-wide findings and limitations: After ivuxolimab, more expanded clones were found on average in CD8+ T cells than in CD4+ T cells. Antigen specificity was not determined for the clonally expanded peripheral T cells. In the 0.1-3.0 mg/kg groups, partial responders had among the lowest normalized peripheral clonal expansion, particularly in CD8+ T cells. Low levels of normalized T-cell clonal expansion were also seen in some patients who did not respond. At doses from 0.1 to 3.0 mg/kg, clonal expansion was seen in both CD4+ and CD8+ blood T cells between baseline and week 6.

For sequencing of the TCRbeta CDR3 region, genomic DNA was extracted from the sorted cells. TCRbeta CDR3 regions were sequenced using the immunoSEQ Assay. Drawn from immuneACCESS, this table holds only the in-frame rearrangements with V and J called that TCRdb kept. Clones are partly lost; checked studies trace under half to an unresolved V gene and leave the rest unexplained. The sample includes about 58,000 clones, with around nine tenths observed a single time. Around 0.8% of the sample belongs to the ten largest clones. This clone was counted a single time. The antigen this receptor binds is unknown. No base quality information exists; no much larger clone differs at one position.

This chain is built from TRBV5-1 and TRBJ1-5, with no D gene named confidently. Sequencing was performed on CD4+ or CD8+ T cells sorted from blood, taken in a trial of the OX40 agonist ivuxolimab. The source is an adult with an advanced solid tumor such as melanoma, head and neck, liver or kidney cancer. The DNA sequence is TGCGCCAGCAGCCAAGGGAGGGAGAATAGCAATCAGCCCCAGCATTTT. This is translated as CASSQGRENSNQPQHF.